These T cell receptor beta chains were read from a single sample in a study of blood T cell repertoires in COVID-19. Assay used: immunoSEQ multiplex PCR; TCRdb lists only in-frame clones, some missing. The data hold 200,000 to 250,000 clones, with about 84% observed a single time. The specimen was PBMCs or T cells enriched from blood (not recorded which). The receptors come from a man younger than 45 with acute COVID-19. Both conserved end residues are part of each CDR3. The D gene is left open where the match is weak. Size is stated for part of the rows, as once, few or many counts, or as a class when the clone is expanded.

abundance	d_gene	j_gene	v_gene	CDR3nt	CDR3aa
once	.	TRBJ2-2	TRBV3-1/TRBV3-2	TGTGCCAGCAGCCAAGACCTTGCGGGGCTTGAGAACACCGGGGAGCTGTTTTTT	CASSQDLAGLENTGELFF
.	.	TRBJ2-3	TRBV21-1	TGTGCCAGCAGCAACCAGAACAGGGTCCCCGATACGCAGTATTTT	CASSNQNRVPDTQYF
.	.	TRBJ1-3	TRBV28	TGTGCCAGCAGGGGAGGACGGAACTCTGGAAACACCATATATTTT	CASRGGRNSGNTIYF
.	.	TRBJ1-4	TRBV28	TGTGCCAGCAGTTTCCGGGATCAGTTGTTTTTT	CASSFRDQLFF
once	.	TRBJ1-2	TRBV5-4	TGTGCCAGCAGCTTGGCGCTCGGGGGAACTAACTATGGCTACACCTTC	CASSLALGGTNYGYTF
.	.	TRBJ1-4	TRBV10-2	TGCGCCAGCAAAGATACAGGGACTAATGAAAAACTGTTTTTT	CASKDTGTNEKLFF
once	TRBD1	TRBJ2-7	TRBV5-6	TGTGCCAGCAGCCTGACCGGGACAGGGGTGTACGAGCAGTACTTC	CASSLTGTGVYEQYF
.	.	TRBJ2-7	TRBV4-1	TGCGCCAGCAGCCAAGGGCGACAGGTCTCCTACGAGCAGTACTTC	CASSQGRQVSYEQYF
.	.	TRBJ1-5	TRBV10-3	TGTGCCATCAGTGAATCGGGGTTAAGCAATCAGCCCCAGCATTTT	CAISESGLSNQPQHF
.	.	TRBJ1-2	TRBV4-1	TGCGCCAGCAGCCAAGCCCAGGGGCCCCTCACCTTC	CASSQAQGPLTF
.	TRBD1	TRBJ1-5	TRBV19	TGTGCCAGTAGTCTTGGGACAGGGGGAGGGTATAGCAATCAGCCCCAGCATTTT	CASSLGTGGGYSNQPQHF
.	.	TRBJ2-3	TRBV5-5	TGTGCCAGCAGCTTGGAGGGGATCCCCACAGATACGCAGTATTTT	CASSLEGIPTDTQYF
.	.	TRBJ1-5	TRBV12-5	TGTGCTAGTGGTCCTCTTGGGGGCCATCAGCCCCAGCATTTT	CASGPLGGHQPQHF
.	TRBD1	TRBJ2-5	TRBV4-1	TGCGCCAGCAGCCAAGATCTGACAGGGGGCAGGGAGACCCAGTACTTC	CASSQDLTGGRETQYF
.	.	TRBJ2-1	TRBV2	TGTGCCAGCAGTGGCCGGGGAGCCGGGGTCCCGAAGTTCTTC	CASSGRGAGVPKFF
.	.	TRBJ1-5	TRBV30	TGTGCCTGGAGTAGGAGAGGTCCTCAGGGTAGGGGGTTCAATCAGCCCCAGCATTTT	CAWSRRGPQGRGFNQPQHF
.	.	TRBJ2-6	TRBV5-1	TGCGCCAGCAGCTTGAGGGTCAGGGCGGTTTCTGGGGCCAACGTCCTGACTTTC	CASSLRVRAVSGANVLTF
.	.	TRBJ2-3	TRBV12-2	TGTGCAAGTCGCTTACTGTCGACTAGCGGGTTCACAGATACGCAGTATTTT	CASRLLSTSGFTDTQYF
.	.	TRBJ1-6	TRBV3-1/TRBV3-2	TGTGCCAGCAGCCAACTTACCGGGACATCATCTTCACCCCTCCACTTT	CASSQLTGTSSSPLHF
once	TRBD1	TRBJ1-1	TRBV28	TGTGCCACCCAACAGGGGCGTTGGACTGAAGCTTTCTTT	CATQQGRWTEAFF
.	TRBD1	TRBJ1-6	TRBV5-1	TGCGCCAGCAGCTTGGCCGGGACAGAGTATTCACCCCTCCACTTT	CASSLAGTEYSPLHF
.	TRBD1	TRBJ1-1	TRBV30	TGTGCCTGGAGTCGGGACAGGGGGCGGTCGTTCACTGAAGCTTTCTTT	CAWSRDRGRSFTEAFF
few	.	TRBJ1-2	TRBV12-5	TGTGCTAGTGAAACACAGACAGGTGCTGATGGCTACACCTTC	CASETQTGADGYTF
.	TRBD1	TRBJ1-5	TRBV2	TGTGCCAGCAGTGTGCAGGGGGCGCAGGGTCAGCCCCAGCATTTT	CASSVQGAQGQPQHF
.	.	TRBJ1-6	TRBV18	TGTGCCAGCTCACCCACGGGTGCCTATAATTCACCCCTCCACTTT	CASSPTGAYNSPLHF
.	.	TRBJ1-2	TRBV19	TGTGCCAGTAGTATAGACGGAGGGATTGGCTACACCTTC	CASSIDGGIGYTF
once	.	TRBJ1-2	TRBV27	TGTGCCAGCAGTCAGGGAAATGGCTACACCTTC	CASSQGNGYTF
.	TRBD2	TRBJ2-7	TRBV5-1	TGCGCCAGCAGCTTGGACCCTACTAGCGGGTTCGACGAGCAGTACTTC	CASSLDPTSGFDEQYF
.	.	TRBJ1-6	TRBV6-5	TGTGCCTGTTCGAACGAGGGTTCCTATAATTCACCCCTCCACTTT	CACSNEGSYNSPLHF
.	.	TRBJ1-2	TRBV5-4	TGTGCCAGCAGCTCCCGCGGGGGGAGCGGCTACACCTTC	CASSSRGGSGYTF
.	.	TRBJ1-1	TRBV6-5	TGTGCCAACCCTATGAAGGAGCACACTGAAGCTTTCTTT	CANPMKEHTEAFF
.	TRBD1	TRBJ2-1	TRBV5-5	TGTGCCAGCAGCTTTGACAGGGGGCGCGGGAATGAGCAGTTCTTC	CASSFDRGRGNEQFF
.	TRBD2	TRBJ2-5	TRBV7-9	TGTGCCAGCAGCCCCCGGGAGAGGGGAGGGGAGACCCAGTACTTC	CASSPRERGGETQYF
.	.	TRBJ1-1	TRBV30	TGTGCCTTTGGAAGGAGTCAGATGAACACTGAAGCTTTCTTT	CAFGRSQMNTEAFF
.	TRBD1	TRBJ1-1	TRBV9	TGTGCCAGCAGCGTCGGGACAGGGAGCACTGAAGCTTTCTTT	CASSVGTGSTEAFF
.	TRBD1	TRBJ1-2	TRBV6-5	TGTGCCAGTCGGACAGGGGATGGCTACACCTTC	CASRTGDGYTF
.	TRBD2	TRBJ2-5	TRBV5-4	TGTGCCAGCAGCTGGGGACTAGAACGAAGTGCGGGGACCCAGTACTTC	CASSWGLERSAGTQYF
few	.	TRBJ2-1	TRBV5-1	TGCGCCAGCAGCTTGGTGGCGGGGACCGCCTACAATGAGCAGTTCTTC	CASSLVAGTAYNEQFF
.	.	TRBJ1-1	TRBV2	TGTGCCAGCACCTCCGAATGGGGTGGGAGCACTGAAGCTTTCTTT	CASTSEWGGSTEAFF
.	TRBD1	TRBJ2-2	TRBV27	TGTGCCAGCAACTTAGGACAGGGGATCGGGGAGCTGTTTTTT	CASNLGQGIGELFF
.	TRBD2	TRBJ2-1	TRBV5-1	TGCGCCAGCAGCTTGGTACCGACTAGCGGGGTTGACAATGAGCAGTTCTTC	CASSLVPTSGVDNEQFF
.	.	TRBJ2-2	TRBV5-1	TGCGCCAGCAGCTCGGGACTCTGGGACACCGGGGAGCTGTTTTTT	CASSSGLWDTGELFF
.	TRBD2	TRBJ2-7	TRBV29-1	TGCAGCGTTGGAAGCGGGGCCTCCCAGCAGTACTTC	CSVGSGASQQYF
few	TRBD1	TRBJ1-2	TRBV9	TGTGCCAGCAGCGTAGATGGACAGGGGGCGGTTGGCTACACCTTC	CASSVDGQGAVGYTF
few	.	TRBJ1-3	TRBV29-1	TGCAGCGCCCTCCAACAGGGTGGCCAGCCTGGAAACACCATATATTTT	CSALQQGGQPGNTIYF
.	TRBD2	TRBJ2-7	TRBV28	TGTGCCAGCAGTTTATCGGGGGGTTCCTACGAGCAGTACTTC	CASSLSGGSYEQYF
once	.	TRBJ1-1	TRBV9	TGTGCCAGCAGCGGGACGGGACGAAGCGGGACTTTCTTT	CASSGTGRSGTFF
.	.	TRBJ2-2	TRBV18	TGTGCCAGCTCCTTGGCAGGGTACACCGGGGAGCTGTTTTTT	CASSLAGYTGELFF
.	TRBD1	TRBJ2-2	TRBV4-1	TGCGCCAGCAGCCAATGGGCAGGGGGCACCGGGGAGCTGTTTTTT	CASSQWAGGTGELFF
.	TRBD2	TRBJ2-2	TRBV7-3	TGTGCCAGCAGCCCCGGAGCGGGGGGGGTTACCGGGGAGCTGTTTTTT	CASSPGAGGVTGELFF
.	.	TRBJ1-5	TRBV5-1	TGCGCCAGCAGCTTGACAGGAAACAATCAGCCCCAGCATTTT	CASSLTGNNQPQHF
.	.	TRBJ2-1	TRBV7-3	TGTGCCAGCAGCTTAATTGGCAGCAATGAGCAGTTCTTC	CASSLIGSNEQFF
.	.	TRBJ2-2	TRBV10-3	TGTGCCATCAGTGAGTCGTCAAGGGGCCCCGGGGAGCTGTTTTTT	CAISESSRGPGELFF
.	.	TRBJ1-1	TRBV24-1	TGTGCCACCAGTGATTTGGGAGGCTTTAGATTCTTT	CATSDLGGFRFF